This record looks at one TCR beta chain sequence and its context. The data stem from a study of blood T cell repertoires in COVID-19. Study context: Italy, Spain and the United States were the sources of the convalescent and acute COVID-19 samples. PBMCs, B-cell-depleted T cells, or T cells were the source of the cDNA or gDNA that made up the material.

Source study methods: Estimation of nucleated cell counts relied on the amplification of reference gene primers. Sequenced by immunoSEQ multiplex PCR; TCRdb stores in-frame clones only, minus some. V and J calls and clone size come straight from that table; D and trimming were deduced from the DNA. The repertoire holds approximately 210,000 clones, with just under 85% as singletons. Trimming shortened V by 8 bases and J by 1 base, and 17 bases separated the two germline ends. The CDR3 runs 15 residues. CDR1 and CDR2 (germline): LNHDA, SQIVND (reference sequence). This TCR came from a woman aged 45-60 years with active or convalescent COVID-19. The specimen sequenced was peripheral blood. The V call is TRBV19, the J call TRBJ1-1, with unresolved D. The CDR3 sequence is CASSVAGSGNTEAFF. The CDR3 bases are TGTGCCAGTTCTGTCGCGGGTTCAGGGAACACTGAAGCTTTCTTT.